Each of the 2 T cell receptor beta chains below was sequenced from the same sample in a study of cytomegalovirus exposure and HLA in healthy donors. The study ran its PCR with 60 Vbeta and 13 Jbeta primers. Some clones are missing from TCRdb's copy, which holds only in-frame ones; the method was immunoSEQ multiplex PCR. The sample yields 150,000 to 200,000 clones, 75% to 90% seen once. The sample consisted of PBMCs. The receptor set was obtained from a man between 18 and 35 years old in good health and CMV-seropositive.

This clone was found a few times. The chain uses TRBV6-6 and TRBJ2-2; D perhaps matches TRBD1 (6 bases). Deletions cut 8 bases from V and 0 bases from J, with 13 bases between. Germline-derived CDR1 and CDR2 are MNHNY and SVGAGI (reference sequence). The CDR3 spans 15 residues. This chain's CDR3 is CASSQGISNTGELFF. The CDR3 DNA reads TGTGCCAGCTCTCAGGGGATTTCGAACACCGGGGAGCTGTTTTTT.

This clone occurred a few times. This chain connects TRBV29-1 to TRBJ1-2; TRBD1 aligns across 7 bases. CDR3 length: 13 amino acids. Germline trimming cut 7 bases from V and 7 bases from J; bases unmatched to any gene: 12. CDR1 and CDR2 from the germline V gene are SQVTM and ANQGSEA. The DNA for the CDR3 is TGCAGCGCAACCTCAGGGGGATCGGTTGGCTACACCTTC. Amino acids: CSATSGGSVGYTF.